This TCR beta chain was obtained from a study of immune evolution from preneoplasia to lung adenocarcinoma. Between about 2014 and 2018, patients underwent resection in Japan or China. After pathologic assessment, macro-dissection selected premalignant or tumor cells for extraction. Study-level points and caveats: Normal lung had the highest top T cell clone frequencies. Highest clonality occurred in KRAS-mutant, not EGFR-mutant or double wild-type, nodules.

Germline V CDR1 and CDR2: SGHDT, YYEEEE. This CDR3 contains 17 residues. The V end lost 0 bases, the J end lost 5 bases, and 21 bases lay between the germline ends. On this clone: As yet, its antigen is unknown.

Method: immunoSEQ multiplex PCR; TCRdb's copy keeps in-frame clones and lacks some. The sample lists approximately 9,000 clones, around 79% occurring once. Sequenced: FFPE minimally invasive lung adenocarcinoma tissue. The rearrangement uses TRBV5-6 and TRBJ2-7; D might be TRBD1 (5 bases). The TCR sequence derives from an older donor with lung adenocarcinoma. The CDR3 protein is CASSLAFTGMRSNEQYF. The CDR3 DNA sequence: TGTGCCAGCAGCTTGGCCTTTACAGGTATGAGGTCCAACGAGCAGTACTTC.